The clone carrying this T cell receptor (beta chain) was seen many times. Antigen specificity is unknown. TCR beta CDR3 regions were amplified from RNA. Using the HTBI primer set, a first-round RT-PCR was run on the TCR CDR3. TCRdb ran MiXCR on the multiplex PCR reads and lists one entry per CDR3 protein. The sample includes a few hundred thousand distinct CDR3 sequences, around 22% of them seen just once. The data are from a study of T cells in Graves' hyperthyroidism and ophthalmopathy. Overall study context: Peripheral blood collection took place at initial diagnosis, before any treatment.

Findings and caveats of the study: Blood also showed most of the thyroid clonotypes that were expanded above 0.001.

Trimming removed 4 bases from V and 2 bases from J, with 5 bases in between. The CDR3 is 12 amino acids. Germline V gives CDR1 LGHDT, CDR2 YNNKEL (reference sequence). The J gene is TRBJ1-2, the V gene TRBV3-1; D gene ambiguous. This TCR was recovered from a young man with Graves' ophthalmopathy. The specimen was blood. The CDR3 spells CASSRPNYGYTF. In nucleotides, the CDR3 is TGTGCCAGCAGCCGGCCGAACTATGGCTACACCTTC.